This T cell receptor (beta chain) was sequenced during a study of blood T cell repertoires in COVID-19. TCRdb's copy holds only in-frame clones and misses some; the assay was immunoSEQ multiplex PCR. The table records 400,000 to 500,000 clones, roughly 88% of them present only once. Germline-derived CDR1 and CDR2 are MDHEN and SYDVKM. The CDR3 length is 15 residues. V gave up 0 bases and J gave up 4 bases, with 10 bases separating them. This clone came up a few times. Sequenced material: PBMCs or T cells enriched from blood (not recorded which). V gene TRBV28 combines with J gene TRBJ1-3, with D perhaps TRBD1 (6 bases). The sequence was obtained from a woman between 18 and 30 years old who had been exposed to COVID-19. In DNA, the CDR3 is TGTGCCAGCAGTTTATGGATGACAGGAGGAAACACCATATATTTT. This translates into CASSLWMTGGNTIYF. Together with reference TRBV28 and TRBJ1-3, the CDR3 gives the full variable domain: DVKVTQSSRYLVKRTGEKVFLECVQDMDHENMFWYRQDPGLGLRLIYFSYDVKMKEKGDIPEGYSVSREKKERFSLILESASTNQTSMYLCASSLWMTGGNTIYFGEGSWLTVV.